The 17 T cell receptor beta chains listed next were all sequenced from one sample in a study of cytomegalovirus exposure and HLA in healthy donors. Primers for the PCR totalled 60 Vbeta and 13 Jbeta. Repertoires were generated with immunoSEQ multiplex PCR, while TCRdb's copy carries only in-frame clones and drops some. The profile covers over 200,000 clones, with 78% appearing a single time and around 4% taken by the ten largest. The specimen sequenced was PBMCs. These receptors were collected from a male donor in good health and CMV-seronegative.

This chain connects TRBV29-1 to TRBJ2-3, with TRBD2 matching 9 bases. The CDR3 is 12 residues long. The J segment lost 4 bases and the V segment lost 6 bases, leaving 2 bases of the junction unmatched. CDR1 and CDR2 (germline): SQVTM, ANQGSEA. The CDR3 sequence is CSVRGGADTQYF. The CDR3 DNA is TGCAGCGTGCGGGGGGGGGCAGATACGCAGTATTTT.

This rearrangement joins TRBV29-1 to TRBJ2-1; 8 bases align to TRBD2. V lost 7 bases, J lost 4 bases, and 9 bases stayed unmatched. Germline V CDR1 and CDR2: SQVTM, ANQGSEA. CDR3 length equals 14 residues. The CDR3 region is CSATGLAAYNEQFF. The CDR3 nucleotides are TGCAGCGCGACCGGACTAGCCGCTTACAATGAGCAGTTCTTC.

This clone was seen a single time. This chain links TRBV27 with TRBJ2-5, with D unresolved. The last part of the DNA fits TRBJ2-7 better; the J call may be wrong. Germline V CDR1 and CDR2: MNHEY, SMNVEV (reference sequence). CDR3 length equals 13 residues. In DNA, the CDR3 is TGTGCCAGCAGTTTGAAGGCTTACTACGAGCAGTACTTC. Its protein is CASSLKAYYEQYF.

This clone was observed a handful of times. The genes are TRBV5-1 and TRBJ2-7, with a possible D match to TRBD2 (6 bases). Trimming took off 0 bases at V and 2 bases at J, with 12 bases between the two ends. This CDR3 is built from 15 residues. The germline V gene encodes CDR1 SGHRS and CDR2 YFSETQ. The CDR3 bases are TGCGCCAGCAGCTTGGCGGGAGATCCTCCCTACGAGCAGTACTTC. Protein: CASSLAGDPPYEQYF.

The chain carries TRBV18 and TRBJ1-3; 8 positions agree with TRBD1. Unmatched junction bases numbered 1, after V lost 3 bases and J lost 0 bases. In germline, CDR1 is KGHSH, CDR2 LQKENI. The CDR3 is 15 amino acids. The CDR3 DNA follows: TGTGCCAGCTCACCGGACAGGGTCTCTGGAAACACCATATATTTT. This gives the protein CASSPDRVSGNTIYF.

This chain uses TRBV29-1 with TRBJ2-7; 8 bases agree with TRBD1. The germline CDR1 and CDR2 sequences are SQVTM and ANQGSEA. The V segment lost 3 bases and the J segment 12 bases; nucleotides outside the gene matches: 7. There are 11 residues in the CDR3. The CDR3 sequence: CSVELQGVGYF. The CDR3 nucleotides read TGCAGCGTTGAGTTACAGGGGGTTGGGTACTTC.

This clone was picked up one time. CDR3 protein: CASSDGEGNTIYF. In DNA, the CDR3 is TGTGCCAGCAGTGACGGGGAGGGAAACACCATATATTTT. The chain carries TRBV6-1 and TRBJ1-3; unclear D gene. Germline loops: CDR1 MNHNS, CDR2 SASEGT. The CDR3 length is 13 residues. Trimming shortened V by 3 bases and J by 4 bases, and 7 bases separated the two germline ends.

This clone appeared a few times. For the CDR3, the DNA is TGTGCTAGTGGGACTACGGACAGGGAACGAGGAGGGGCCAACGTCCTGACTTTC. This sequence encodes CASGTTDRERGGANVLTF. V and J are TRBV12-5 and TRBJ2-6; 8 bases agree with TRBD1. V lost 6 bases, J lost 4 bases, and 14 bases stayed unmatched. This CDR3 comprises 18 residues. Looked up from germline, CDR1 is LGHNT and CDR2 is FRNRAP.

The chain employs TRBV7-3 and TRBJ2-2, with D unclear. V lost 2 bases to trimming and J lost 6 bases, with 7 bases between them. The length of the CDR3 is 13 residues. Looked up from germline, CDR1 is SGHTA and CDR2 is FQGTGA. The CDR3 region has the DNA TGTGCCAGCAGCTTAGAGAGGCCCGGGGAGCTGTTTTTT. Translating it yields CASSLERPGELFF.

In its sample, this clone was seen a few times. In the same sample, other DNA sequences code for this CDR3. The chain carries TRBV6-5 and TRBJ1-2; D might be TRBD1 (6 bases). V shed 0 bases and J shed 8 bases, with 13 bases lying between them. Germline V lookup: CDR1 MNHEY, CDR2 SVGAGI. The CDR3 covers 14 residues. Here the CDR3 DNA reads TGTGCCAGCAGTTACTCCTCCGGGACAAAAGGCTACACCTTC. It specifies CASSYSSGTKGYTF.

This sequence joins TRBV5-1 and TRBJ1-1, with a possible D match to TRBD1 (5 bases). V lost 4 bases, J lost 1 base, and 8 bases lay in between. Germline-derived CDR1 and CDR2 are SGHRS and YFSETQ. The CDR3 loop spans 13 amino acids. The CDR3 nucleotides read TGCGCCAGCAGCAGTACAGGGAACACTGAAGCTTTCTTT. Residues: CASSSTGNTEAFF.

This clone has only a few counts. For the CDR3, the DNA is TGTGCCACCAGCATACAGGAGAACACTGAAGCTTTCTTT. Encoded protein: CATSIQENTEAFF. V and J are TRBV15 and TRBJ1-1, with TRBD1 as a possible D gene (5 bases). CDR1 LNHNV and CDR2 YYDKDF come from the germline V gene (reference sequence). V lost 4 bases and J lost 1, with 7 bases in between. This CDR3 has 13 amino acids.

The chain joins TRBV14 to TRBJ1-1; D gene unclear. CDR3 length equals 14 residues. Trimming shortened V by 4 bases and J by 1 base, and 10 bases separated the two germline ends. CDR1 is SGHDN, CDR2 FVKESK, per germline. The CDR3 sequence is CASSPGFRNTEAFF. The CDR3 nucleotides are TGTGCCAGCAGCCCCGGGTTTAGGAACACTGAAGCTTTCTTT.

The chain combines TRBV28 with TRBJ1-2; 7 bases fit TRBD1. The germline gives CDR1 MDHEN, CDR2 SYDVKM. This CDR3 contains 16 residues. V shed 1 base and J 6 bases; nucleotides not matched to a gene: 11. CDR3 in DNA: TGTGCCAGCAGTTTATTCGGACAGGCTATAAGAGATGGCTACACCTTC. Translation gives CASSLFGQAIRDGYTF.

This clone appeared a single time. This sequence joins TRBV10-2 and TRBJ1-5; D gene ambiguous. The V end lost 0 bases, the J end lost 0 bases, and 12 bases lay between the germline ends. Looked up from germline, CDR1 is WSHSY and CDR2 is SAAADI. This CDR3 spans 17 amino acids. CDR3 in amino acids: CASSESISRGSNQPQHF. In nucleotides, the CDR3 is TGCGCCAGCAGTGAGTCCATCAGTCGGGGTAGCAATCAGCCCCAGCATTTT.

To note about this clone: The germline gene is not matched at one end of the junction; a read error may be the cause. This rearrangement joins TRBV6-4 to TRBJ2-3; 9 bases line up with TRBD2. This CDR3 has 14 residues. From germline, CDR1 is MRHNA and CDR2 SNTAGT. CDR3 protein: CAGSASGNTDTQYF. The DNA of the CDR3 is TGTGCCGGCAGTGCTAGCGGGAACACAGATACGCAGTATTTT.

This chain links TRBV2 with TRBJ1-4; possibly TRBD1 for D (5 bases). V dropped 7 bases and J dropped 1 base, with 16 bases sitting between them. The CDR3 is 16 amino acids. CDR1 SNHLY and CDR2 FYNNEI come from the germline V gene. CDR3 in amino acids: CASIWSREGTNEKLFF. In DNA form, the CDR3 reads TGTGCCAGCATTTGGAGCAGGGAGGGAACTAATGAAAAACTGTTTTTT.